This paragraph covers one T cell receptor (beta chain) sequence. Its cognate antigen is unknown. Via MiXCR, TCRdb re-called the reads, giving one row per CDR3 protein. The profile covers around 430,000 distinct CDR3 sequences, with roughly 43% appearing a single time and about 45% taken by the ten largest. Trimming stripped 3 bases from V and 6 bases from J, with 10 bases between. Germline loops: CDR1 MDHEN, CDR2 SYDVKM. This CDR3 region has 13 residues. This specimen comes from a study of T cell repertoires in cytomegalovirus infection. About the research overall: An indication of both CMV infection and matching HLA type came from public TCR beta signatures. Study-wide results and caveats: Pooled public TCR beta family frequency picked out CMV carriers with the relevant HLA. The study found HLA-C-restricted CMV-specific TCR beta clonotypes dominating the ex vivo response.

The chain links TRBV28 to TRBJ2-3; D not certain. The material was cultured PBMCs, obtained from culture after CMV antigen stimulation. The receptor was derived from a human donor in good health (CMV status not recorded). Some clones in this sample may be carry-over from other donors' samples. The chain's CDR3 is CASSFNGRDTQYF. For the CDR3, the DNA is TGTGCCAGCAGTTTTAACGGGCGGGATACGCAGTATTTT.